The source of this T cell receptor (beta chain) is a study of blood T cell repertoires in COVID-19. Trimming shortened V by 4 bases and J by 1 base, and 10 bases separated the two germline ends. This CDR3 is 14 amino acids long. Germline V gene sequence: CDR1 SGHTA, CDR2 FQGNSA. Ages ranged from roughly 18 to 100 years, with residence in under 25 US areas. Per the original methods: By means of reference gene primer amplification, nucleated cell counts were estimated. TCRdb's copy holds only in-frame clones and misses some; the assay was immunoSEQ multiplex PCR. For V, J and clone size, that table is used; D and trimming come from the DNA. Of around 160,000 clones in the sample, around 87% were seen once.

This receptor was identified in a woman aged 25 to 39 with acute COVID-19. The chain joins TRBV7-2 to TRBJ1-1; D gene ambiguous. Sequences were obtained from PBMCs or T cells enriched from blood (not recorded which). The CDR3 protein is CASSSTPTNTEAFF. The CDR3 nucleotides read TGTGCCAGCAGCTCGACACCGACGAACACTGAAGCTTTCTTT.